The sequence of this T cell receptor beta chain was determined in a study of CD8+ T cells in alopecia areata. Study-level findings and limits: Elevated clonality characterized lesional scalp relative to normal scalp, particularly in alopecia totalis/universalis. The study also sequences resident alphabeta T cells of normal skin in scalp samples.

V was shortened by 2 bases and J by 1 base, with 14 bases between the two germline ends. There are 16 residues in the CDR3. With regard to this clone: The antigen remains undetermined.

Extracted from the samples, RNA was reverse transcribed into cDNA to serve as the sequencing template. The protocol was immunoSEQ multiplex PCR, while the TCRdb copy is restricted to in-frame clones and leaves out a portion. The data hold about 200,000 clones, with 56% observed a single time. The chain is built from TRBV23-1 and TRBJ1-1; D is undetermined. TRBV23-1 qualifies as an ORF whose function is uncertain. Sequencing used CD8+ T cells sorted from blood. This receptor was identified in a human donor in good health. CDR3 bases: TGCGCCAGCAGTCAAGTACTTGTCGAGGGGAACACTGAAGCTTTCTTT. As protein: CASSQVLVEGNTEAFF.